These 30 T cell receptor beta chains came from one sample sequenced in a study of CD8 T cells in Susac syndrome. RNA, at about 0.45 to 1 ug, was reverse transcribed with random hexamers. In TCRdb, the immunoSEQ multiplex PCR reads were re-called with MiXCR into one record per CDR3 protein. Here the sample spans about 180,000 distinct CDR3 sequences, 85% to 95% being singletons. The sequencing sample was made of CD4+ T cells from PBMCs. The receptors shown here come from a human donor with Susac syndrome.

This rearrangement joins TRBV7-2 to TRBJ1-1; D uncertain. CDR3 length: 14 amino acids. V lost 5 bases and J lost 1, with 11 bases in between. Germline loops: CDR1 SGHTA, CDR2 FQGNSA. The CDR3 protein is CASSRPTSNTEAFF. DNA of the CDR3: TGTGCCAGCAGCCGACCCACTTCGAACACTGAAGCTTTCTTT.

This rearrangement joins TRBV10-3 to TRBJ2-5; D assignment may be TRBD1 or TRBD2 (6 bases each). Trimming pared 10 bases from V and 5 bases from J, leaving 17 bases between. Germline CDR1 ENHRY, CDR2 SYGVKD. The CDR3 runs to 13 residues. The CDR3 here is CATDGGPGETQYF. The CDR3 coding sequence is TGTGCCACCGACGGGGGCCCTGGTGAGACCCAGTACTTC.

This sequence joins TRBV3-1 and TRBJ2-3, with 10 bases fitting TRBD1. The V gene's germline CDR1 is LGHDT and CDR2 YNNKEL (reference sequence). The length of the CDR3 is 16 residues. Trimming took 1 base from V and 2 from J; bases not matched to a gene: 3. The CDR3 loop is CASSQGTGGATDTQYF. CDR3 coding DNA: TGTGCCAGCAGCCAAGGGACAGGGGGAGCCACAGATACGCAGTATTTT.

V and J are TRBV19 and TRBJ1-1; D is unclear. Germline loops: CDR1 LNHDA, CDR2 SQIVND (reference sequence). The CDR3 runs to 13 residues. V shed 11 bases and J shed 1 base, with 14 bases lying between them. CDR3 protein: CASVGRKNTEAFF. CDR3 DNA sequence: TGTGCCTCTGTCGGCCGGAAGAACACTGAAGCTTTCTTT.

The rearrangement joins TRBV20-1 to TRBJ2-5, with a tentative D call TRBD2 (6 bases). CDR1 and CDR2 from the germline V gene are DFQATT and SNEGSKA (reference sequence). V was trimmed by 6 bases and J by 7 bases, leaving 24 bases between them. The CDR3 consists of 15 residues. The CDR3 nucleotides are TGCAGTGCCCCTCCTAGCTCGGGACTCATCGGGACCCAGTACTTC. Its protein product is CSAPPSSGLIGTQYF.

The table lists this clonotype with a count of one. This chain uses TRBV15 with TRBJ1-5; maybe TRBD1 (6 bases). CDR3 size: 17 residues. Per the germline V gene, CDR1 is LNHNV and CDR2 is YYDKDF (reference sequence). V was shortened by 1 base and J by 2 bases, with 15 bases between the two germline ends. This CDR3 reads CATSRGEGGFGNQPQHF. CDR3 sequence (DNA): TGTGCCACCAGCAGAGGGGAAGGGGGGTTCGGCAATCAGCCCCAGCATTTT.

J is TRBJ2-5 and V is TRBV20-1, with 12 bases lining up with TRBD2. CDR1 and CDR2 from the germline V gene are DFQATT and SNEGSKA (reference sequence). The V and J ends lost 0 bases and 5 bases, in that order; junction bases with no gene match: 4. The CDR3 runs to 15 residues. The DNA for the CDR3 is TGCAGTGCTAGAGATGGCGGGACTAGCGGGGAGACCCAGTACTTC. This translates into CSARDGGTSGETQYF.

The J gene is TRBJ2-5, the V gene TRBV6-5; 7 nucleotides align to TRBD2. Germline V gene lookup returns CDR1 MNHEY and CDR2 SVGAGI. This CDR3 is 12 amino acids long. V dropped 4 bases and J dropped 5; count of bases not matched to a gene: 1. The CDR3 DNA follows: TGTGCCAGCAGTTCCGGGAGGGAGACCCAGTACTTC. This translates into CASSSGRETQYF.

The chain recombines TRBV3-1 with TRBJ1-2, with D perhaps matching TRBD1 (6 bases). The CDR3 consists of 15 residues. Trimming took off 7 bases at V and 8 bases at J, with 23 bases between the two ends. CDR1 and CDR2 from the germline V gene are LGHDT and YNNKEL (reference sequence). CDR3 nucleotides: TGTGCCAGCACCCCCCGGGACACTCCGTTGAGAGGCTACACCTTC. It codes for CASTPRDTPLRGYTF.

The genes are TRBV5-1 and TRBJ1-6, with no clear D. The V end was cut by 4 bases, the J end by 8 bases, with 19 bases between. The CDR3 totals 16 residues. Germline V lookup: CDR1 SGHRS, CDR2 YFSETQ. CDR3 bases: TGCGCCAGCAGCCTGCTTCGGTCGGATAGAGATTCACCCCTCCACTTT. As protein: CASSLLRSDRDSPLHF.

V gene TRBV29-1 combines with J gene TRBJ1-1; D is possibly TRBD1 (5 bases). This CDR3 has 13 residues. Trimming stripped 4 bases from V and 1 base from J, with 10 bases between. In germline, CDR1 is SQVTM, CDR2 ANQGSEA. The CDR3 loop is CSVARQGNTEAFF. The CDR3 nucleotides are TGCAGCGTTGCCCGGCAGGGGAACACTGAAGCTTTCTTT.

This sequence joins TRBV2 and TRBJ2-1, with D maybe TRBD1 (6 bases). The CDR3 is made up of 14 amino acids. Trimming took off 7 bases at V and 7 bases at J, with 17 bases between the two ends. Germline V gives CDR1 SNHLY, CDR2 FYNNEI. The CDR3 spells CASIPYGTRNEQFF. Written as DNA, the CDR3 is TGTGCCAGCATTCCGTATGGGACACGGAATGAGCAGTTCTTC.

The V and J genes are TRBV9 and TRBJ2-1, with 8 positions matching TRBD1. The CDR3 length is 15 residues. V shed 4 bases and J 7 bases; nucleotides not matched to a gene: 10. Germline V CDR1 and CDR2: SGDLS, YYNGEE. CDR3 in amino acids: CASSPGQATGNEQFF. The CDR3 DNA reads as TGTGCCAGCAGCCCGGGACAGGCCACCGGGAATGAGCAGTTCTTC.

V gene TRBV5-6 combines with J gene TRBJ1-2, with D uncertain. The germline CDR1 and CDR2 sequences are SGHDT and YYEEEE. The CDR3 spans 14 residues. Between the trimmed V and J ends, which lost 2 bases and 1 base, there was a span of 9 bases. CDR3 protein: CASSLDNGNYGYTF. Written as DNA, the CDR3 is TGTGCCAGCAGCTTAGACAACGGTAACTATGGCTACACCTTC.

This sequence joins TRBV18 and TRBJ1-2, with 9 nucleotides matching TRBD1. The germline V gene has CDR1 KGHSH and CDR2 LQKENI. Trimming took 4 bases from V and 6 from J; bases not matched to a gene: 9. The CDR3 covers 15 residues. The CDR3 nucleotides read TGTGCCAGCTCACTCGTTGGGGACAGGGCGGATGGCTACACCTTC. Its translation is CASSLVGDRADGYTF.

The chain carries TRBV11-2 and TRBJ2-7, with a possible D match to TRBD2 (6 bases). Germline V gives CDR1 SGHAT, CDR2 FQNNGV. This CDR3 is built from 16 residues. V was shortened by 0 bases and J by 4 bases, with 16 bases between the two germline ends. CDR3 nucleotides: TGTGCCAGCAGCTTAGAAAGGGGCGGCGGGACTTACGAGCAGTACTTC. Translating gives CASSLERGGGTYEQYF. Filled out from reference TRBV11-2 and TRBJ2-7, the complete variable domain reads EAGVAQSPRYKIIEKRQSVAFWCNPISGHATLYWYQQILGQGPKLLIQFQNNGVVDDSQLPKDRFSAERLKGVDSTLKIQPAKLEDSAVYLCASSLERGGGTYEQYFGPGTRLTVT.

The chain carries TRBV9 and TRBJ1-2; D is ambiguous. Germline CDR1 reads SGDLS; CDR2 reads YYNGEE. This CDR3 contains 12 residues. V lost 3 bases, J lost 3 bases, and 6 bases lay in between. CDR3 sequence (DNA): TGTGCCAGCAGCGCCTGGGACTATGGCTACACCTTC. The encoded protein is CASSAWDYGYTF.

The rearrangement uses TRBV12-3 or TRBV12-4 and TRBJ2-7, with TRBD1 identical over 7 bases. The CDR3 contains 14 residues. V shed 5 bases and J 1 base; nucleotides not matched to a gene: 5. The CDR3 here is CASSDRVGSYEQYF. CDR3 nucleotide sequence: TGTGCCAGCAGTGACAGGGTTGGGTCCTACGAGCAGTACTTC.

This chain connects TRBV15 to TRBJ2-7, with TRBD2 as a possible D gene (6 bases). In germline, CDR1 is LNHNV, CDR2 YYDKDF (reference sequence). The CDR3 runs to 13 residues. V lost 5 bases, J lost 0 bases, and 8 bases lay in between. The CDR3 DNA follows: TGTGCCACCAGCGCGGGGACCTCCTACGAGCAGTACTTC. It yields the protein CATSAGTSYEQYF.

The CDR3 here is CSARQGQTNTEAFF. The CDR3 coding sequence is TGCAGCGCTCGACAGGGGCAAACGAACACTGAAGCTTTCTTT. The V and J genes are TRBV29-1 and TRBJ1-1, with TRBD1 identical over 8 bases. The CDR3 sequence is 14 residues long. The V and J ends lost 7 bases and 1 base, in that order; junction bases with no gene match: 8. The germline V gene has CDR1 SQVTM and CDR2 ANQGSEA.

The chain has TRBV20-1 and TRBJ2-4; D perhaps matches TRBD2 (5 bases). The CDR3 covers 13 residues. The V gene's germline CDR1 is DFQATT and CDR2 SNEGSKA (reference sequence). Trimming stripped 0 bases from V and 8 bases from J, with 11 bases between. The CDR3 sequence: CSARDSRGDIQYF. The CDR3 nucleotides read TGCAGTGCTAGAGATAGTCGGGGAGACATTCAGTACTTC.

The CDR3 bases are TGTGCCAGCACCGGACAGGGCGATGATCAGCCCCAGCATTTT. It codes for CASTGQGDDQPQHF. The V call is TRBV21-1, the J call TRBJ1-5; TRBD1 was called by the table and not checked on the DNA. TRBV21-1 is assigned pseudogene status. This CDR3 is 14 amino acids long.

V is TRBV14 and J is TRBJ2-5; unclear D gene. V dropped 5 bases and J dropped 3 bases, with 13 bases sitting between them. The CDR3 runs to 14 residues. In germline, CDR1 is SGHDN, CDR2 FVKESK. The CDR3 nucleotides read TGTGCCAGCAGCTCCCGACCCCGAAAAGAGACCCAGTACTTC. It translates to CASSSRPRKETQYF.

The chain combines TRBV2 with TRBJ1-1; possible D gene TRBD1, 5 bases. V shed 4 bases and J shed 4 bases, with 10 bases lying between them. CDR3 length: 13 residues. Germline assignment: CDR1 SNHLY and CDR2 FYNNEI. CDR3 sequence reads: CASSVGVRTEAFF. The CDR3 DNA sequence: TGTGCCAGCAGTGTAGGGGTACGCACTGAAGCTTTCTTT.

The chain joins TRBV5-6 to TRBJ1-2; TRBD1 might be the D (6 bases). This CDR3 has 11 residues. The germline V gene has CDR1 SGHDT and CDR2 YYEEEE. Trimming left V 2 bases short and J 7 bases short, with 6 bases between. CDR3 bases: TGTGCCAGCAGCTTCAGGGGTGGCTACACCTTC. This codes for CASSFRGGYTF.

The chain employs TRBV11-2 and TRBJ2-7; D not certain. V dropped 5 bases and J dropped 4 bases, with 24 bases sitting between them. Germline values: CDR1 SGHAT, CDR2 FQNNGV. The CDR3 loop spans 17 amino acids. The CDR3 DNA follows: TGTGCCAGCAGCCCAACTAATCGGTGGTCTCAACCTTACGAGCAGTACTTC. Protein sequence: CASSPTNRWSQPYEQYF.

This clonotype was seen a single time. The V call is TRBV20-1, the J call TRBJ2-1, with D possibly called TRBD1 or TRBD2 (6 bases each). CDR3 length: 15 residues. Trimming took 0 bases from V and 0 from J, leaving 9 bases between them. Per the germline V gene, CDR1 is DFQATT and CDR2 is SNEGSKA (reference sequence). For the CDR3, the DNA is TGCAGTGCTAGAGATTGGGGGGCCTCCTACAATGAGCAGTTCTTC. It specifies CSARDWGASYNEQFF.

The chain is built from TRBV11-2 and TRBJ1-1, with D perhaps matching TRBD1 (6 bases). Trimming took off 6 bases at V and 5 bases at J, with 16 bases between the two ends. CDR1 is SGHAT, CDR2 FQNNGV, per germline. This CDR3 region has 14 residues. The CDR3 coding sequence is TGTGCCAGCAGTTTCTCAGGGGTCGATACTGAAGCTTTCTTT. Encoded protein: CASSFSGVDTEAFF.

This chain connects TRBV5-6 to TRBJ2-4, with 8 bases aligning to TRBD2. Germline CDR1 is SGHDT and CDR2 is YYEEEE. The junction had 11 bases not matched to a gene; V was cut back by 4 bases and J by 5 bases. This CDR3 is built from 16 residues. CDR3 sequence: CASSLYRLGGENIQYF. Written as DNA, the CDR3 is TGTGCCAGCAGCCTGTACCGTCTCGGGGGGGAAAACATTCAGTACTTC.

J is TRBJ2-1 and V is TRBV5-1, with TRBD2 matching over 7 bases. Germline V gene sequence: CDR1 SGHRS, CDR2 YFSETQ. V dropped 4 bases and J dropped 7; count of bases not matched to a gene: 14. The CDR3 runs to 16 residues. In DNA, the CDR3 is TGCGCCAGCAGCCCCCGTGGGGACTACAGGTCAAATGAGCAGTTCTTC. This gives the protein CASSPRGDYRSNEQFF.